The 13 T cell receptor delta chains given below trace back to one sample, sequenced in a study of γδ T cells in repeated Plasmodium falciparum infection. Vgamma9/Vdelta2+ and Vdelta2-negative gammadelta T cells were flow-sorted from PBMC for bulk sequencing. TCRdb re-called the multiplex PCR reads through CATT. The sample has 45,000 to 60,000 delta-chain clones; around 2% are singletons. The sample consisted of gamma-delta T cells from blood. These receptors came from a pool of human donors (malaria-infected and uninfected, not separated).

This clone turned up a few times. A far larger clone is only one base removed, so a read error is likely. Other DNA sequences in the same sample also yield this CDR3. The V gene is listed as TRDV1; no J gene was called; the D call TRDD3 from the table was never checked on the DNA. In germline, CDR1 is TSWWSYY, CDR2 QGS. The CDR3 has 26 amino acids. In DNA form, the CDR3 reads TGTGCTCTTGGGGAAGCGTCACTCCTACGCATTTACTGGGGGATACCGGTGGTTTCTGACACCGATAAGCTCATCTTT. Translated, it gives CALGEASLLRIYWGIPVVSDTDKLIF.

This clone has only a few counts. TCRdb records a much larger clone's protein for this DNA, with a difference at residue 3 that likely arises from a read error; the protein given is the translation of the DNA. This CDR3 is CASNGNPGGLYTDKLIF. As DNA, the CDR3 is TGTGCCTCTAATGGTAATCCTGGGGGACTGTACACCGATAAACTCATCTTT. This chain connects TRDV3 to TRDJ1, with 8 bases identical to TRDD3. As TCRdb names no J gene, one was assigned here on the basis of a DNA match to germline. V lost 4 bases, J lost 0 bases, and 16 bases stayed unmatched. The germline CDR1 and CDR2 sequences are TVYSNPD and GDNSRS (reference sequence). The CDR3 runs 17 residues.

Notes on this clone: TCRdb assigns this DNA the protein of a much larger clone, which departs from its translation at residue 9; this likely reflects a read error, and the protein shown comes from translating the DNA. The V gene is TRDV1, the J gene TRDJ1; 12 positions match TRDD3. No J segment appears in TCRdb, so it was assigned here by matching the sequence to germline. Germline CDR1 reads TSWWSYY; CDR2 reads QGS. This CDR3 has 24 amino acids. Trimming cost V 1 base and J 3 bases; bases outside gene matches: 27. Here the CDR3 reads CALGERDFPRLGDTPGGIADKLIF. As DNA, the CDR3 is TGTGCTCTTGGGGAACGTGACTTCCCACGCCTGGGGGATACGCCCGGGGGGATAGCCGATAAACTCATCTTT.

Note on this clone: Translating this DNA gives a protein that differs at residue 10 from the TCRdb one, which belongs to a much larger clone; a read error is likely, and the protein shown is this translation. This chain links TRAV36/DV7 with TRDJ1; D call uncertain. The CDR3 has 12 amino acids. Per the germline V gene, CDR1 is VTNFRS and CDR2 is LTSSGIE (reference sequence). DNA of the CDR3: TGTGCTGTAAGAGGAACAACCGATAAACACATCTTT. Protein: CAVRGTTDKHIF.

Points on this clone: A much more abundant neighbour one base away suggests this may be a read error. The identical CDR3 is also encoded by other nucleotide sequences in the sample. J is TRDJ1 and V is TRDV1, with TRDD3 as a possible D gene (8 bases). TCRdb gives no J gene; it was assigned here by matching the DNA to germline. CDR3 size: 23 residues. From germline, CDR1 is TSWWSYY and CDR2 QGS. Trimming cost V 0 bases and J 8 bases, with 40 bases left between them. CDR3 nucleotide sequence: TGTGCTCTTGGGGAACTAGTTCCTACTTTTTACTGGGGGGCGCCTAAGCCTCTTCACAAACTCATCTTT. It codes for CALGELVPTFYWGAPKPLHKLIF.

This clone showed up many times. It is likely a read error: a sequence one base away is far more abundant. Within the sample, other DNA sequences also encode this same CDR3. This chain connects TRDV3 to TRDJ1; TRDD3 agrees at 7 bases. J was trimmed by 0 bases and V by 0 bases; bases with no gene match: 10. The length of the CDR3 is 16 residues. Germline assignment: CDR1 TVYSNPD and CDR2 GDNSRS (reference sequence). CDR3 in amino acids: CAFRRWGSAYTDKLIF. As DNA, the CDR3 is TGTGCCTTTAGACGGTGGGGGAGTGCGTACACCGATAAACTCATCTTT.

This clone came up many times. With only one base between it and a far larger clone, this is likely a read error. Distinct nucleotide sequences in the sample also encode this CDR3. The chain uses TRDV1 and TRDJ1; TRDD3 matches at 7 bases. Since TCRdb gives no J gene, matching the DNA to germline was used here to assign it. This CDR3 region has 24 residues. Germline V gene sequence: CDR1 TSWWSYY, CDR2 QGS. V gave up 0 bases and J gave up 10 bases; unmatched junction bases: 38. The CDR3 nucleotides read TGTGCTCTTGGGGAACTCACTCCACTTCCACCCCGCTGGGGGTGGGGGAACGGTTATATGGGACTCATCTTT. Its protein product is CALGELTPLPPRWGWGNGYMGLIF.

This clone was seen ten or more times. The TCRdb protein, from a much larger clone, departs from this DNA's translation at residue 15, likely by read error; the protein shown derives from the DNA. The genes are TRDV1 and TRDJ1; perhaps D is TRDD2 or TRDD3 (5 bases each). Germline V gene sequence: CDR1 TSWWSYY, CDR2 QGS. CDR3 length: 16 amino acids. In DNA form, the CDR3 reads TGTGCTCTTGGGGACTCTGGGCTCCTATACACCGATAAACTCACCTTT. This codes for CALGDSGLLYTDKLTF.

This clone was seen repeatedly, ten times or more. A far larger clone is just one base off, so this is likely a read error. Distinct nucleotide sequences in the sample also encode this CDR3. The V and J genes are TRAV38-2/DV8 and TRDJ1; 13 bases map to TRDD3. No J segment appears in TCRdb, so it was assigned here by matching the sequence to germline. CDR1 is TSESDYY, CDR2 QEAYKQQN, per germline. CDR3 size: 19 residues. V shed 3 bases and J 2 bases; nucleotides not matched to a gene: 13. In DNA, the CDR3 is TGTGCTTATAGGATGCTACTGGGGGATACGGGTTTCTGGACCGATAAACTCATCTTT. Protein: CAYRMLLGDTGFWTDKLIF.

Comment on this clone: This probably arose from a read error, given a far larger clone one base away. This CDR3 is also generated by other DNA sequences in the sample. CDR3 amino acids: CAFAIGLPTHSGWSDKLIF. The CDR3 coding sequence is TGTGCTTTTGCGATCGGTCTTCCAACTCACTCTGGGTGGTCTGATAAACTCATCTTT. The chain couples TRDV1 to TRDJ1; the D gene could be TRDD2 or TRDD3 (5 bases each). Per the germline V gene, CDR1 is TSWWSYY and CDR2 is QGS. Trimming cost V 11 bases and J 5 bases, with 36 bases left between them. The CDR3 is 19 residues long.

This clone was seen a few times. The TCRdb protein, from a much larger clone, departs from this DNA's translation at residue 3, likely by read error; the protein shown derives from the DNA. The chain links TRDV2 to TRDJ1; 7 bases agree with TRDD3. The J gene, not given by TCRdb, was assigned here from a germline match of the nucleotide sequence. There are 13 residues in the CDR3. Germline loops: CDR1 GEAIGNYY, CDR2 EKD. This CDR3 is CAWDRGIPDKLIF. The CDR3 DNA reads TGTGCCTGGGACAGAGGGATACCCGATAAACTCATCTTT.

The sample holds a few counts of this clone. TCRdb attributes to this sequence the protein of a much larger clone, which differs from the DNA translation at residue 5; a read error is likely, and the protein displayed is translated from the DNA. The gene calls are TRAV38-2/DV8 and TRDJ1, with 9 bases that match TRDD3. The J gene comes from matching the DNA to germline here; TCRdb lacks it. In germline, CDR1 is TSESDYY, CDR2 QEAYKQQN. The CDR3 consists of 24 residues. V lost 3 bases, J lost 2 bases, and 32 bases stayed unmatched. The CDR3 is CAYRNLRLVFPPGGLRMETDKLIF. Here the CDR3 DNA reads TGTGCTTATAGGAACCTAAGGTTAGTCTTTCCCCCTGGGGGATTAAGAATGGAAACCGATAAACTCATCTTT.

A remark on this clone: This DNA translates differently at residue 3 from the TCRdb protein, which is that of a much larger clone; a read error is likely, and the protein shown is the DNA's own translation. This chain connects TRDV1 to TRDJ1; D may be TRDD3 (6 bases). TCRdb lists no J gene, so it was determined here by aligning the DNA to germline. This CDR3 spans 15 amino acids. CDR1 is TSWWSYY and CDR2 is QGS in the germline V gene. CDR3 region: CAPGELITATDKLIF. The CDR3 coding sequence is TGTGCTCCTGGGGAACTGATAACCGCCACCGATAAACTCATCTTT.